This T cell receptor beta chain was found in a study of identical twins. TCRdb re-analysed the 5' RACE reads in MiXCR, keeping a single row per CDR3 protein. This table holds about 520,000 distinct CDR3 sequences, less than 25% found once. The CDR3 loop spans 15 amino acids. CDR1 SGHKS and CDR2 YYEKEE come from the germline V gene (reference sequence). V lost 2 bases, J lost 8 bases, and 5 bases stayed unmatched. Study results and caveats: Abundant beta clonotypes from cord blood bore fewer insertions; memory repertoires lacked this pattern. Zero-insertion results could be subject to partial confounding by invariant MAIT and iNKT cells.

This clonotype was recorded many times. Its target is unknown. The data also belong to a second study, concerning T cells expressing NK-cell markers. That work states: Repertoire data for TCR beta were derived from sorted T cells (CD3+CD56+NKG2C+, CD3+CD56+NKG2C- and CD3+CD56-NKG2C+). The sorts in several experiments were restricted to alpha-beta TCR T cells by an anti-gamma-delta TCR antibody.

This chain joins TRBV5-5 and TRBJ2-2; TRBD2 agrees at 11 bases. Sequenced input: CD4+ T cells sorted from blood. The receptor was isolated from a woman between 18 and 29 years old in good health. The CDR3 coding sequence is TGTGCCAGCAGCTTAGGGACTAGCGGCCTTGGGGAGCTGTTTTTT. It yields the protein CASSLGTSGLGELFF.